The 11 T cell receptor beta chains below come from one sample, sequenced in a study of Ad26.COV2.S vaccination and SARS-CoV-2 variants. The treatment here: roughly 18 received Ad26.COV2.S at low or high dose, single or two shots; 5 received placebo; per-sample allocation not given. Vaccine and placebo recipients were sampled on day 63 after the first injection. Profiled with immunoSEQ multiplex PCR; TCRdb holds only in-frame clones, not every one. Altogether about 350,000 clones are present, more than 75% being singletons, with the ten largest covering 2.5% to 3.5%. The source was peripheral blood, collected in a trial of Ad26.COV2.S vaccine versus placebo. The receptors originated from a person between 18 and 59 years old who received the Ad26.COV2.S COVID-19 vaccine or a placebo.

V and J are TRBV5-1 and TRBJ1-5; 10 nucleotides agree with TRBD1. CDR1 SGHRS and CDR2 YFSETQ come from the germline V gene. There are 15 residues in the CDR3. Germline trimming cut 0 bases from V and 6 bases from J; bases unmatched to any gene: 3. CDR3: CASSLEGDRGQPQHF. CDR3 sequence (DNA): TGCGCCAGCAGCTTGGAGGGGGACAGGGGTCAGCCCCAGCATTTT. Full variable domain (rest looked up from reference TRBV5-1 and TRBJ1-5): KAGVTQTPRYLIKTRGQQVTLSCSPISGHRSVSWYQQTPGQGLQFLFEYFSETQRNKGNFPGRFSGRQFSNSRSEMNVSTLELGDSALYLCASSLEGDRGQPQHFGDGTRLSIL.

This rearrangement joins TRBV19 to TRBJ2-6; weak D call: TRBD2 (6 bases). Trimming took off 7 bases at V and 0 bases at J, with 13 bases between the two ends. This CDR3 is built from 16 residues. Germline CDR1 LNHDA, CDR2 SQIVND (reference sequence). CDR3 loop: CASTRLGVSGANVLTF. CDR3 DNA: TGTGCCAGTACCCGACTAGGTGTCTCTGGGGCCAACGTCCTGACTTTC.

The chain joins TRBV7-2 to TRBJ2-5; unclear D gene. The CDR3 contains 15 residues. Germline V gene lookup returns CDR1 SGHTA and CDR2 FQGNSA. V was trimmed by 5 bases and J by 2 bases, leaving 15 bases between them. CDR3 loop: CASSPPLRRQETQYF. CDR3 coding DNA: TGTGCCAGCAGCCCACCCCTGAGGAGACAAGAGACCCAGTACTTC.

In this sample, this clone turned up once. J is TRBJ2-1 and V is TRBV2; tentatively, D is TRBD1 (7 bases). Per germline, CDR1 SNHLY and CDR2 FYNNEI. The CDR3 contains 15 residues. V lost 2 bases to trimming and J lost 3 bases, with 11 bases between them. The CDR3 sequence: CASSEWGDSYNEQFF. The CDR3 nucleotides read TGTGCCAGCAGTGAATGGGGGGACAGCTACAATGAGCAGTTCTTC.

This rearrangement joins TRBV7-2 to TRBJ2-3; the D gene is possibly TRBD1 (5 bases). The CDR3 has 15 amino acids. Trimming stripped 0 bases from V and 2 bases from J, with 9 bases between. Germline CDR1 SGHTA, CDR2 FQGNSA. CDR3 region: CASSLAGRATDTQYF. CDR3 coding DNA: TGTGCCAGCAGCTTAGCGGGCAGGGCCACAGATACGCAGTATTTT.

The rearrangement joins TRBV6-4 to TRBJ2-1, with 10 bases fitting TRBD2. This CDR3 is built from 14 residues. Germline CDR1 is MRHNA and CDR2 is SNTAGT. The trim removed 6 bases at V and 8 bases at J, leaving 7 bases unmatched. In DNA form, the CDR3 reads TGTGCCAGCAGCACCGGTCTAGCGGGAGATGAGCAGTTCTTC. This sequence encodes CASSTGLAGDEQFF.

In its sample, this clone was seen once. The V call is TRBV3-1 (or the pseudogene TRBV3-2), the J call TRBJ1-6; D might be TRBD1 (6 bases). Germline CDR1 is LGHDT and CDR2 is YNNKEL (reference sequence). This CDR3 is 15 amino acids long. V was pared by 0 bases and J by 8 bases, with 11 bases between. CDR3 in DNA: TGTGCCAGCAGCCAAGATTCAGGGGAGGATTCACCCCTCCACTTT. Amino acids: CASSQDSGEDSPLHF.

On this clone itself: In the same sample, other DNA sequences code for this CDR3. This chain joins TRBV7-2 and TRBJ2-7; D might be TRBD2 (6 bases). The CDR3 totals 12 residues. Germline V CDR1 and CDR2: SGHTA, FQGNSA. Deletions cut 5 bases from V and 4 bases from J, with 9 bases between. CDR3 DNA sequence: TGTGCCAGCAGCCTACTAGCTTACGAGCAGTACTTC. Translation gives CASSLLAYEQYF.

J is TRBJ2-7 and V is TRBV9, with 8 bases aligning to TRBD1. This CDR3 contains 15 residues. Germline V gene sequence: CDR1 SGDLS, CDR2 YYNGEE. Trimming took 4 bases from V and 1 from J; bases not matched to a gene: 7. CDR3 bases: TGTGCCAGCAGCCCCCTCGGACAGGGATCCTACGAGCAGTACTTC. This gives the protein CASSPLGQGSYEQYF.

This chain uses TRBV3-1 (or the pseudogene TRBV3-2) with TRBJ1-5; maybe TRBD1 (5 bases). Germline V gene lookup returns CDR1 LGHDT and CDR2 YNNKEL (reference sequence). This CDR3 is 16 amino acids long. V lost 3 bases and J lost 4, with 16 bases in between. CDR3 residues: CASSHAYSEGNQPQHF. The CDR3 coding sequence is TGTGCCAGCAGCCATGCTTATTCAGAGGGGAATCAGCCCCAGCATTTT.

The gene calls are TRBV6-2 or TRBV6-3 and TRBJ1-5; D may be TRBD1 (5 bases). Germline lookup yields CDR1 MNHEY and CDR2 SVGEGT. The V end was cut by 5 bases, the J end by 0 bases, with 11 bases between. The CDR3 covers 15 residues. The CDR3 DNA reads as TGTGCCAGCAGTCCGGGGCAGGGTAGCAATCAGCCCCAGCATTTT. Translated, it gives CASSPGQGSNQPQHF.